These 4 T cell receptor beta chains came from one sample sequenced in a study of T cells in localized non-small cell lung cancer (dated by TCRdb to the early 2020s). Libraries were made using the immunoSEQ multiplex PCR assay. TCRdb stores this immuneACCESS table with in-frame sequences only. Part of the clones is absent; in the studies checked, under half of the shortfall reflects unresolved V genes, and no reason is known for the rest. The sample table records 15,000 or so clones; about 85% of these occur just once. The top ten hold 23% of the sample. Material: peripheral blood, obtained before any cancer treatment. These receptors all come from a male donor at least 60 years old with stage I lung adenocarcinoma.

The chain links TRBV7-2 to TRBJ1-2, with D perhaps TRBD1 (6 bases). V was cut by 4 bases and J by 2 bases, with 20 bases left in between. This CDR3 is built from 17 residues. Germline V lookup: CDR1 SGHTA, CDR2 FQGNSA. DNA for the CDR3: TGTGCCAGCAGCTCTGCCGGACAGCCGCAAAAAAACTATGGCTACACCTTC. Its translation is CASSSAGQPQKNYGYTF.

This chain's CDR3 is CSVVAGNQPQHF. CDR3 nucleotide sequence: TGCAGCGTTGTAGCCGGAAATCAGCCCCAGCATTTT. This sequence joins TRBV29-1 and TRBJ1-5; D not certain. V was pared by 4 bases and J by 4 bases, with 8 bases between. CDR3 size: 12 residues. Germline CDR1 is SQVTM and CDR2 is ANQGSEA.

The chain joins TRBV7-9 to TRBJ1-5, with TRBD1 matching over 12 bases. Germline V gene data show CDR1 as SEHNR and CDR2 as FQNEAQ (reference sequence). This CDR3 is 15 amino acids long. The ends lost 4 bases at V and 7 bases at J; junction bases unmatched: 5. The CDR3 DNA sequence: TGTGCCAGCAGCTCGGGACAGGGGGCAAAGCAGCCCCAGCATTTT. This translates into CASSSGQGAKQPQHF.

The CDR3, as DNA: TGTGCCACCAGCAGGAGCCAGGGGGCTATAGTAGAGACCCAGTACTTC. Translating gives CATSRSQGAIVETQYF. The chain uses TRBV15 and TRBJ2-5; TRBD1 matches 8 bases. V trimming: 3 bases; J trimming: 4 bases; junction bases outside the gene matches: 10. Germline values: CDR1 LNHNV, CDR2 YYDKDF (reference sequence). The CDR3 contains 16 residues.